Listed below are T cell receptor beta chains from one sample, sequenced in a study of cytomegalovirus exposure and HLA in healthy donors. Clones were read by immunoSEQ multiplex PCR, and TCRdb kept only the in-frame ones, dropping some. Of more than 80,000 clones listed, 81% are singletons. The sequencing input was PBMCs. The receptors here all came from a girl between 2 and 10 years old in good health and CMV-seropositive. The CDR3 runs from the conserved cysteine through the conserved F or W. A D gene is named only where the DNA matches it firmly. The listing skips clone size in some rows; elsewhere it reads once, few, many or a size class.

V	J	D	size	CDR3	DNA
TRBV2	TRBJ2-3	TRBD2	once	CASSDYPYSGGSSTDTQYF	TGTGCCAGCAGTGACTACCCCTACAGCGGGGGCTCTAGCACAGATACGCAGTATTTT
TRBV25-1	TRBJ1-2	.	.	CASREGSTGGYTF	TGTGCCAGCAGGGAAGGAAGCACGGGAGGCTACACCTTC
TRBV6-1	TRBJ1-2	TRBD1	few	CASSATQIFDRGYGYTF	TGTGCCAGCAGTGCGACCCAAATATTTGACAGGGGCTATGGCTACACCTTC
TRBV4-1	TRBJ2-5	.	.	CASSPGVGSQETQYF	TGCGCCAGCAGCCCGGGCGTCGGGAGCCAAGAGACCCAGTACTTC
TRBV4-2	TRBJ2-2	TRBD2	.	CASSQEGTSVAGELFF	TGTGCCAGCAGCCAAGAAGGGACTAGCGTGGCCGGGGAGCTGTTTTTT
TRBV25-1	TRBJ2-6	.	.	CASSDVGQSSGANVLTF	TGTGCCAGCAGTGACGTGGGACAAAGCTCTGGGGCCAACGTCCTGACTTTC
TRBV28	TRBJ1-4	TRBD1	.	CASSLVGGGSNEKLFF	TGTGCCAGCAGTTTAGTAGGGGGCGGTTCTAATGAAAAACTGTTTTTT
TRBV28	TRBJ2-7	.	once	CASSSTGLEPYEQYF	TGTGCCAGCAGTTCTACAGGGTTGGAGCCCTACGAGCAGTACTTC
TRBV5-1	TRBJ2-7	TRBD1	.	CASSFGTGVSYEQYF	TGCGCCAGCAGCTTCGGGACAGGGGTCTCCTACGAGCAGTACTTC
TRBV13	TRBJ2-1	.	.	CASSLSAGRHNEQFF	TGTGCCAGCAGCTTATCAGCGGGCAGACACAATGAGCAGTTCTTC
TRBV27	TRBJ1-1	TRBD1	.	CASSPQQGAYTEAFF	TGTGCCAGCAGTCCGCAACAGGGGGCTTACACTGAAGCTTTCTTT
TRBV11-1	TRBJ2-5	TRBD2	.	CASSVGLAGKETQYF	TGTGCCAGCAGCGTGGGACTAGCGGGAAAAGAGACCCAGTACTTC
TRBV18	TRBJ1-1	.	.	CASSPESMNTEAFF	TGTGCCAGCTCACCGGAGAGCATGAACACTGAAGCTTTCTTT